This record covers a single TCR beta chain. TCRdb ran MiXCR on the PCR reads and lists one entry per CDR3 protein. The sample lists 10,000 or so distinct CDR3 sequences, approximately 15% occurring once. Germline CDR1 and CDR2: SEHNR and FQNEAQ (reference sequence). CDR3 size: 15 residues. V shed 5 bases, J shed 9 bases, and the junction held 9 bases outside the gene matches. The entry originates in a study of molecular identifiers for immune sequencing clone quantification. This receptor was taken from a human donor in good health. Some libraries in this study had Jurkat cell RNA spiked in. Material: naive CD8+ T cells from blood, with Jurkat cell RNA spiked in. The subset denotes: FACS-sorted CD8+CD4-CCR7+CD45RA+ naive T cells. The rearrangement uses TRBV7-9 and TRBJ1-6; 8 bases map to TRBD1. The CDR3 reads CASSPGQGSASPLHF. CDR3 DNA sequence: TGTGCCAGCAGCCCCGGACAGGGATCTGCTTCACCCCTCCACTTT. The entire variable domain, with the rest obtained from reference TRBV7-9 and TRBJ1-6, is as follows: DTGVSQNPRHKITKRGQNVTFRCDPISEHNRLYWYRQTLGQGPEFLTYFQNEAQLEKSRLLSDRFSAERPKGSFSTLEIQRTEQGDSAMYLCASSPGQGSASPLHFGNGTRLTVT.